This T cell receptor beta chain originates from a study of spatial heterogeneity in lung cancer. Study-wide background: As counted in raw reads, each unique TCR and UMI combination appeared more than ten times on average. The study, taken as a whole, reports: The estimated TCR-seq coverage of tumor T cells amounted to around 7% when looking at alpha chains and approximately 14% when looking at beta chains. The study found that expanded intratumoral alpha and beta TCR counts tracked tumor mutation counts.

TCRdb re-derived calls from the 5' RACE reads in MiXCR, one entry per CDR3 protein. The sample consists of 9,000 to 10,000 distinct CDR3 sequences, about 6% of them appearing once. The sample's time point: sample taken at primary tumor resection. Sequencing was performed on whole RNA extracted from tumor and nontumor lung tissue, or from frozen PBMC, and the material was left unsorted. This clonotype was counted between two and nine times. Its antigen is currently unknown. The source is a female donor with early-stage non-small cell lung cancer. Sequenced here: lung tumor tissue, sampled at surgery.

The CDR3 sequence is CSATFGGDDEQYF. Here the CDR3 DNA reads TGCAGTGCTACGTTCGGGGGAGACGACGAGCAGTACTTC. The V gene is TRBV20-1, the J gene TRBJ2-7; D is perhaps TRBD2 (6 bases). V gave up 4 bases and J gave up 5 bases, with 15 bases separating them. The CDR3 length is 13 residues. CDR1 and CDR2 from the germline V gene are DFQATT and SNEGSKA (reference sequence).